This record covers a single T cell receptor (beta chain). What it recognizes is unknown. This sample stems from a study of T-cell memory formation after mild COVID-19. Study-level background: Clusters were largely donor specific. Study-level results: The second-wave clones peaking on day 37 were not confirmed as SARS-CoV-2-specific.

Libraries for TCRalpha and TCRbeta carried sample barcodes and unique molecular identifiers via 5'RACE. TCRdb used MiXCR to reprocess the 5' RACE reads, holding one entry per CDR3 protein. The sample holds approximately 430,000 distinct CDR3 sequences, 23% seen once. J was trimmed by 7 bases and V by 3 bases; bases with no gene match: 11. From germline, CDR1 is LGHDT and CDR2 YNNKEL (reference sequence). This CDR3 is 16 amino acids long. The sequenced sample was PBMCs or a T cell subset sorted from them (not recorded which). This rearrangement joins TRBV3-1 to TRBJ1-5; 8 bases map to TRBD1. This TCR came from an adult woman who had mild COVID-19 (a few samples of this study predate the infection). Cell type and time point are not known. CDR3 sequence (DNA): TGTGCCAGCAGCCACCAGACCTGGACAGGGCCCCAGCCCCAGCATTTT. It translates to CASSHQTWTGPQPQHF.